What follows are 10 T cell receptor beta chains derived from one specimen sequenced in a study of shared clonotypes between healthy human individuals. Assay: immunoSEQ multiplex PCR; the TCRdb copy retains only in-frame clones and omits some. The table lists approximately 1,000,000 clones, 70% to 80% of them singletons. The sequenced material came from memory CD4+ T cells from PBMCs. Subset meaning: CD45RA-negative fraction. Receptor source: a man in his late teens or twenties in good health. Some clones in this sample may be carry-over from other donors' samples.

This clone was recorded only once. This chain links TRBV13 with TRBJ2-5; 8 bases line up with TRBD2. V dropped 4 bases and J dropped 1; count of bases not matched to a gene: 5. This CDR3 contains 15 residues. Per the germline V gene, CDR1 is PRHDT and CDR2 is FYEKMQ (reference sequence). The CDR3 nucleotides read TGTGCCAGCAGCTCAGGTAGCGGGGCCCAAGAGACCCAGTACTTC. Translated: CASSSGSGAQETQYF.

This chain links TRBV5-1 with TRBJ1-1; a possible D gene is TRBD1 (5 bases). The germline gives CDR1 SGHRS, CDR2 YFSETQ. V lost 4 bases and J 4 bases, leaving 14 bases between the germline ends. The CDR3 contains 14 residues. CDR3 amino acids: CASSGGRDLTEAFF. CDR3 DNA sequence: TGCGCCAGCAGCGGCGGCCGGGACCTCACTGAAGCTTTCTTT.

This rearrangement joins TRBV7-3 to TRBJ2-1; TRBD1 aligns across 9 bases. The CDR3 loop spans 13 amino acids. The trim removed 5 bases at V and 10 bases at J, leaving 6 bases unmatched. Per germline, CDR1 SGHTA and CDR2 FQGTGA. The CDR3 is CASSTGGLGEQFF. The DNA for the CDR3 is TGTGCCAGCAGCACAGGGGGCCTAGGAGAGCAGTTCTTC.

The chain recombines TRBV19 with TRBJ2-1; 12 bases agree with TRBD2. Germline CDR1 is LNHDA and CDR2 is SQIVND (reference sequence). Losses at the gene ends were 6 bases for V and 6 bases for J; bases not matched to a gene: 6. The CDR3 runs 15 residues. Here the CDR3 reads CASRKLAGGLNEQFF. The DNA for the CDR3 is TGTGCCAGTAGAAAACTAGCGGGAGGCCTCAATGAGCAGTTCTTC.

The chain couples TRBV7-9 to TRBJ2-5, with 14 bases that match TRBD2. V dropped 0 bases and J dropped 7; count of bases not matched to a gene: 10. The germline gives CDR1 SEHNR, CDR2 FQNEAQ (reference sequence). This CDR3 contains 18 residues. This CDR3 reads CASSLAGTSGSARLTQYF. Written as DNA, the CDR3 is TGTGCCAGCAGCTTAGCCGGGACTAGCGGGAGTGCGCGGCTGACCCAGTACTTC.

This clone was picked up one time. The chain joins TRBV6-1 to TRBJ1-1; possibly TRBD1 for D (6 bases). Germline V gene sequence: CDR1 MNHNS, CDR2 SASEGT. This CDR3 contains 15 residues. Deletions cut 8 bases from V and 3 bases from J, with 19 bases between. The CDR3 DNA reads TGTGCCAGCTCCTTGAGGGAGGGGGGGGACACTGAAGCTTTCTTT. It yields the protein CASSLREGGDTEAFF.

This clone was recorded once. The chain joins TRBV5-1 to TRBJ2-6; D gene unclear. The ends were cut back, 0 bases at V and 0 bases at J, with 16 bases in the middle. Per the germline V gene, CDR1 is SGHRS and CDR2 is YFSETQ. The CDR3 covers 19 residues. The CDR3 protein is CASSLAGGATGSGANVLTF. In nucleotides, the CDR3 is TGCGCCAGCAGCTTGGCCGGCGGCGCCACGGGCTCTGGGGCCAACGTCCTGACTTTC.

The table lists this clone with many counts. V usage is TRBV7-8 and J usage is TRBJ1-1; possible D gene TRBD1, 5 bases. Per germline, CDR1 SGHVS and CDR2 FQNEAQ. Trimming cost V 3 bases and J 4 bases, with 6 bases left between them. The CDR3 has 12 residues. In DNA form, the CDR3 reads TGTGCCAGCAGCTTCGACAGCACTGAAGCTTTCTTT. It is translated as CASSFDSTEAFF.

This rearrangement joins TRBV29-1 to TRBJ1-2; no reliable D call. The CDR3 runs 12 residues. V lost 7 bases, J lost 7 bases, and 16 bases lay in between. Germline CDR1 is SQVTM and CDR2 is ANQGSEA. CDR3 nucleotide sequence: TGCAGCGCTGTGAAGCTGCCCGGTGGCTACACCTTC. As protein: CSAVKLPGGYTF.

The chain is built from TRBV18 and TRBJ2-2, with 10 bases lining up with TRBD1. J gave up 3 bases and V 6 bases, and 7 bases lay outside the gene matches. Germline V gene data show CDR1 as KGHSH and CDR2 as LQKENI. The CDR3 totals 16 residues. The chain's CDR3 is CASSRRQGADTGELFF. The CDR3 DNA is TGTGCCAGCTCTCGTCGACAGGGGGCCGACACCGGGGAGCTGTTTTTT.